What follows describes a single TCR beta chain. Germline V gene sequence: CDR1 SGHNT, CDR2 YYREEE (reference sequence). The CDR3 totals 15 residues. Trimming stripped 0 bases from V and 5 bases from J, with 11 bases between. The data originate from a study of control samples from healthy donors and cancer patients. The method was immunoSEQ multiplex PCR; TCRdb's version includes in-frame clones alone and lacks a portion of them. The sample contains some 200,000 clones, 91% of which appear only once. The specimen sequenced was blood. V gene TRBV5-4 combines with J gene TRBJ2-2, with D possibly matching TRBD1 (5 bases). This clonotype was obtained from a woman aged 25 to 39 in good health. CDR3 sequence: CASSLVGDGTGELFF. The CDR3, as DNA: TGTGCCAGCAGCTTGGTAGGGGATGGGACCGGGGAGCTGTTTTTT.